What follows are 19 T cell receptor beta chains derived from one specimen sequenced in a study of human T cells and chemical hapten exposure (dated by TCRdb to the early 2020s). The time point label for this specimen denotes: patch test 3, about 24 weeks after DPC sensitization. What this sample's treatment or condition label stands for: therapeutic diphenylcyclopropenone sensitization with weekly scalp DPC. Receptor libraries were prepared by RACE. The instrument given in TCRdb is NextSeq 500. Starting from the raw public reads, TCRdb applied fastp trimming at Q25, assembled clones with MiXCR and retained in-frame beta chains. Rows are combined by CDR3 protein, so each entry shows the most common genes and DNA. Here the sample has 190,000 or so distinct CDR3 sequences; under 25% occur a single time. The top ten clones comprise 2% to 2.5% of the sample. This specimen was whole blood, taken in connection with sensitization to the hapten diphenylcyclopropenone (DPC). The receptors here all came from a woman aged 40-49 years with alopecia areata. Some clones in this sample may be carry-over from other donors' samples.

This clonotype has only a few counts. V gene TRBV4-3 combines with J gene TRBJ1-5; D is undetermined. This CDR3 spans 13 amino acids. V lost 0 bases to trimming and J lost 6 bases, with 6 bases between them. From germline, CDR1 is LGHNA and CDR2 YSLEER. The CDR3 nucleotides read TGCGCCAGCAGCCAAGATTACGGTCAGCCCCAGCATTTT. Protein: CASSQDYGQPQHF.

This clonotype was picked up one time. The CDR3 protein is CASTPRGFTDTQYF. CDR3 sequence (DNA): TGTGCCAGCACCCCCAGGGGGTTCACAGATACGCAGTATTTT. The V gene is TRBV6-2 or TRBV6-3, the J gene TRBJ2-3; TRBD1 matches 7 bases. CDR1 is MNHEY and CDR2 is SVGEGT in the germline V gene. This CDR3 contains 14 residues. With V trimmed by 7 bases and J by 2 bases, 6 bases remained unmatched.

The chain links TRBV4-1 to TRBJ2-7; no firm D call. The CDR3 loop spans 15 amino acids. Trimming stripped 6 bases from V and 0 bases from J, with 15 bases between. Germline values: CDR1 MGHRA, CDR2 YSYEKL. The CDR3 DNA sequence: TGCGCCAGCAGACCCGCGGACCTTAGCTCCTACGAGCAGTACTTC. It specifies CASRPADLSSYEQYF.

This clonotype was seen just once. This chain joins TRBV27 and TRBJ2-7; D not certain. The CDR3 has 14 amino acids. Germline CDR1 is MNHEY and CDR2 is SMNVEV (reference sequence). V lost 5 bases to trimming and J lost 3 bases, with 14 bases between them. In nucleotides, the CDR3 is TGTGCCAGCAGTGCTAAGGCTTCCTACTACGAGCAGTACTTC. This sequence encodes CASSAKASYYEQYF.

CDR3 coding DNA: TGTGCTAGTGGTAAGAGGACAGGGCTTACTACGAACACTGAAGCTTTCTTT. Its translation is CASGKRTGLTTNTEAFF. The chain is built from TRBV12-5 and TRBJ1-1; 8 nucleotides agree with TRBD1. This CDR3 is built from 17 residues. J gave up 1 base and V 5 bases, and 12 bases lay outside the gene matches. CDR1 LGHNT and CDR2 FRNRAP come from the germline V gene.

This clonotype came up a few times. The CDR3 loop reads CASSVGGDHQPQHF. CDR3 sequence (DNA): TGTGCCAGCAGCGTAGGTGGGGATCATCAGCCCCAGCATTTT. This chain joins TRBV9 and TRBJ1-5; D not certain. This CDR3 spans 14 amino acids. Germline CDR1 reads SGDLS; CDR2 reads YYNGEE. V was clipped by 0 bases and J by 5 bases, with 9 bases between them.

The CDR3 reads CASSPDRPVYGELFF. CDR3 in DNA: TGCGCCAGCAGCCCGGATAGACCCGTCTACGGGGAGCTGTTTTTT. This chain joins TRBV5-1 and TRBJ2-2, with D unclear. Germline CDR1 reads SGHRS; CDR2 reads YFSETQ. V shed 4 bases and J shed 7 bases, with 17 bases lying between them. The CDR3 loop spans 15 amino acids.

The DNA of the CDR3 is TGTGCCAGCACTCTCAAGGGGTTTCCCAGCACCGGGGAGCTGTTTTTT. This encodes CASTLKGFPSTGELFF. The rearrangement links TRBV6-2 or TRBV6-3 to TRBJ2-2, with a possible D match to TRBD1 (5 bases). CDR1 is MNHEY and CDR2 is SVGEGT in the germline V gene. V lost 7 bases, J lost 4 bases, and 19 bases lay in between. This CDR3 comprises 16 residues.

The rearrangement uses TRBV3-1 and TRBJ1-6; D gene unclear. The V end lost 1 base, the J end lost 11 bases, and 12 bases lay between the germline ends. There are 14 residues in the CDR3. Germline CDR1 is LGHDT and CDR2 is YNNKEL (reference sequence). The CDR3 spells CASSQGAEGAPLHF. In DNA, the CDR3 is TGTGCCAGCAGCCAAGGGGCGGAGGGCGCACCCCTCCACTTT.

The gene calls are TRBV18 and TRBJ1-2; 9 nucleotides align to TRBD1. Germline V CDR1 and CDR2: KGHSH, LQKENI. V shed 3 bases and J 6 bases; nucleotides not matched to a gene: 5. The CDR3 is 14 amino acids. The CDR3 nucleotides read TGTGCCAGCTCACCTCTGGGACAGGGTCATGGCTACACCTTC. Amino acids: CASSPLGQGHGYTF. Full variable domain (missing parts from reference TRBV18 and TRBJ1-2): NAGVMQNPRHLVRRRGQEARLRCSPMKGHSHVYWYRQLPEEGLKFMVYLQKENIIDESGMPKERFSAEFPKEGPSILRIQQVVRGDSAAYFCASSPLGQGHGYTFGSGTRLTVV.

This clonotype was recorded a few times. J is TRBJ2-5 and V is TRBV29-1; D tentatively fits TRBD1 or TRBD2 (5 bases each). In germline, CDR1 is SQVTM, CDR2 ANQGSEA. The CDR3 covers 14 residues. V gave up 6 bases and J gave up 1 base, with 15 bases separating them. In nucleotides, the CDR3 is TGCAGCGTCCGCCGGGACGTAAGCCAAGAGACCCAGTACTTC. Translation: CSVRRDVSQETQYF.

This clonotype was seen a few times. The rearrangement joins TRBV3-1 to TRBJ2-7; the match to TRBD1 covers 7 bases. Germline values: CDR1 LGHDT, CDR2 YNNKEL (reference sequence). This CDR3 is 13 amino acids long. The ends lost 2 bases at V and 5 bases at J; junction bases unmatched: 3. The DNA of the CDR3 is TGTGCCAGCAGCCAACTCCAGGGGGACGAGCAGTACTTC. As protein: CASSQLQGDEQYF.

This rearrangement joins TRBV24-1 to TRBJ2-1; weak D call: TRBD1 (6 bases). V was trimmed by 9 bases and J by 1 base, leaving 9 bases between them. Per the germline V gene, CDR1 is KGHDR and CDR2 is SFDVKD. This CDR3 comprises 13 residues. The CDR3 nucleotides are TGTGCCACCCTAGGGGGTTCCTACAATGAGCAGTTCTTC. Translating it yields CATLGGSYNEQFF.

This chain joins TRBV5-4 and TRBJ2-1; no clear D. Per germline, CDR1 SGHNT and CDR2 YYREEE (reference sequence). The CDR3 has 15 residues. The V end lost 0 bases, the J end lost 0 bases, and 7 bases lay between the germline ends. This CDR3 reads CASSLALVSYNEQFF. DNA for the CDR3: TGTGCCAGCAGCTTGGCCCTCGTCTCCTACAATGAGCAGTTCTTC.

The chain employs TRBV3-1 and TRBJ1-1, with 7 bases fitting TRBD1. CDR1 is LGHDT and CDR2 is YNNKEL in the germline V gene (reference sequence). With V trimmed by 4 bases and J by 4 bases, 6 bases remained unmatched. The CDR3 is 14 amino acids. The CDR3 protein is CASSLGTALTEAFF. CDR3 sequence (DNA): TGTGCCAGCAGCCTGGGGACAGCCCTCACTGAAGCTTTCTTT.

This chain joins TRBV4-1 and TRBJ2-1, with D possibly being TRBD2 (6 bases). V was cut by 3 bases and J by 8 bases, with 17 bases left in between. CDR3 size: 15 residues. Germline loops: CDR1 MGHRA, CDR2 YSYEKL. The CDR3 nucleotides read TGCGCCAGCAGCCAGGATTTCACTAGCCCATATGAGCAGTTCTTC. As protein: CASSQDFTSPYEQFF.

This clonotype appeared a few times. The chain recombines TRBV7-3 with TRBJ2-5; D unclear. This CDR3 spans 14 amino acids. Germline CDR1 SGHTA, CDR2 FQGTGA. Deletions cut 6 bases from V and 0 bases from J, with 11 bases between. The CDR3, as DNA: TGTGCCAGCAGTTCTGCTGGGGACCAAGAGACCCAGTACTTC. This encodes CASSSAGDQETQYF.

The sample holds many counts of this clonotype. The chain is built from TRBV5-1 and TRBJ2-1, with 7 bases lining up with TRBD2. The CDR3 has 14 residues. The junction had 5 bases not matched to a gene; V was cut back by 1 base and J by 7 bases. The germline V gene encodes CDR1 SGHRS and CDR2 YFSETQ. CDR3 protein: CASSLSGTMNEQFF. The CDR3 nucleotides read TGCGCCAGCAGCTTGAGCGGGACTATGAATGAGCAGTTCTTC.

The chain combines TRBV29-1 with TRBJ2-3, with 8 nucleotides matching TRBD2. Germline-derived CDR1 and CDR2 are SQVTM and ANQGSEA. V lost 2 bases to trimming and J lost 5 bases; unmatched junction nucleotides: 9. CDR3 size: 15 residues. Written as DNA, the CDR3 is TGCAGCGTTGAATCAGCGGGAGTCAAAGGAGATACGCAGTATTTT. It specifies CSVESAGVKGDTQYF.